The T cell receptor beta chain under discussion was sequenced for a study of blood T cell repertoires in COVID-19. V gave up 5 bases and J gave up 5 bases, with 15 bases separating them. Looked up from germline, CDR1 is SEHNR and CDR2 is FQNEAQ (reference sequence). This CDR3 has 15 amino acids. TCRdb keeps only in-frame clones here, not all; method: immunoSEQ multiplex PCR. The top ten clones hold about 10% of a sample with approximately 35,000 clones, around 90% of them seen once. This sequence originates from a human donor with active COVID-19. The donor label of this sample is uncertain. Material: peripheral blood. The chain links TRBV7-9 to TRBJ2-2, with D possibly being TRBD1 (6 bases). The CDR3 sequence: CASSRGQFETGELFF. The CDR3 DNA is TGTGCCAGCAGCCGGGGACAATTCGAAACCGGGGAGCTGTTTTTT.